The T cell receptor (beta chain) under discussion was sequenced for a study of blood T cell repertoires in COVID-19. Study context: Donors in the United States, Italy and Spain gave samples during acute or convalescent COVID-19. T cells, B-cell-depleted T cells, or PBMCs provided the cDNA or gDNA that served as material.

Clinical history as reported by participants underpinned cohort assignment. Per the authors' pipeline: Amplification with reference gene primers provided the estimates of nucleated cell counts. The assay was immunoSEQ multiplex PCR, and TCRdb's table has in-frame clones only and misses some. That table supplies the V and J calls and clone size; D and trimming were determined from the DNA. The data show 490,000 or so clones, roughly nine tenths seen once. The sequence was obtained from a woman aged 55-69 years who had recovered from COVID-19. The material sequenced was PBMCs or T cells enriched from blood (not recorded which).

The CDR3 loop reads CASSLGRGSQGSVEAFF. The CDR3 region has the DNA TGCGCCAGCAGCTTGGGCAGGGGTTCCCAGGGAAGTGTTGAAGCTTTCTTT. The chain recombines TRBV5-1 with TRBJ1-1; D is possibly TRBD1 (6 bases). Per the germline V gene, CDR1 is SGHRS and CDR2 is YFSETQ. V gave up 0 bases and J gave up 7 bases, with 22 bases separating them. The CDR3 consists of 17 residues.